This T cell receptor beta chain derives from a study of regulatory T cells in long-lasting Graves disease. Arm-PCR of CDR3 regions and iRepertoire HTBI primers were used to build TCR beta libraries. TCRdb analysed the multiplex PCR reads with MiXCR anew, one entry per CDR3 protein. The data hold about 470,000 distinct CDR3 sequences, with approximately 21% observed a single time. V lost 4 bases to trimming and J lost 1 base; unmatched junction nucleotides: 9. CDR1 and CDR2 (germline): PRHDT, FYEKMQ (reference sequence). The CDR3 extends over 16 amino acids. This clonotype was counted between two and nine times. Documented time point: persistent/refractory GD, antithyroid drugs over 5 years with positive TRAb. PBMC-extracted RNA yielded the TCR library.

The sequencing here drew on peripheral blood mononuclear cells (PBMCs), taken when the disease was refractory, from a patient treated with antithyroid drugs. The source is a female donor with Graves disease. The V gene is TRBV13, the J gene TRBJ2-7; 8 positions match TRBD2. The CDR3 coding sequence is TGTGCCAGCAGCTCCATAAAAGCGGGGGCTTCCTACGAGCAGTACTTC. It is translated as CASSSIKAGASYEQYF.